This TCR beta chain was recovered during a study of CD8 T cells in Susac syndrome. The CDR3 runs to 14 residues. Germline CDR1 reads KGHSH; CDR2 reads LQKENI. The junction had 6 bases not matched to a gene; V was cut back by 3 bases and J by 6 bases. Random hexamers were used to reverse transcribe an amount of about 0.45 to 1 ug RNA. By means of immunoSEQ multiplex PCR, TCR beta CDR3 spanning 54 Vbeta and 13 Jbeta underwent amplification. TCRdb ran MiXCR on the immunoSEQ multiplex PCR reads and lists one entry per CDR3 protein. The sample gives roughly 200,000 distinct CDR3 sequences, around 95% of which show up once; around 0.08% is in the top ten. Sequencing of TCR beta was undertaken in CD8+ and CD4+ T cells derived from blood. TEMRA cells were FACS-enriched, while CD8+ and CD4+ T cells were negatively isolated.

The J gene is TRBJ1-2, the V gene TRBV18, with 8 bases fitting TRBD1. The sequenced material came from CD4+ T cells from PBMCs. The TCR originated in a human donor with multiple sclerosis. The CDR3 DNA reads as TGTGCCAGCTCACCGAAGACAGGGGAGGATGGCTACACCTTC. This gives the protein CASSPKTGEDGYTF.